The 10 T cell receptor beta chains below were found in one sample sequenced in a study of blood T cell repertoires in COVID-19 (dated by TCRdb to the early 2020s). Library creation used the immunoSEQ multiplex PCR assay. As stored in TCRdb, this immuneACCESS dataset retains in-frame rearrangements with V and J assigned. A fraction of the clones does not appear; measured against another copy, unresolved V genes explain less than half of the discrepancy, and the remainder lacks a known reason. This sample holds over 250,000 clones; around 89% were observed only once. The top ten constitute under 3% of the sample. Specimen: PBMCs or T cells enriched from blood (not recorded which). The receptors were sampled from a woman between 18 and 29 years old who had recovered from COVID-19.

The gene calls are TRBV27 and TRBJ2-3; the match to TRBD2 covers 13 bases. The CDR3 runs 14 residues. CDR1 is MNHEY and CDR2 is SMNVEV in the germline V gene (reference sequence). The ends lost 7 bases at V and 6 bases at J; junction bases unmatched: 4. The CDR3 sequence is CASKLAGGQDTQYF. CDR3 nucleotides: TGTGCCAGCAAACTAGCGGGGGGGCAGGATACGCAGTATTTT.

The chain links TRBV14 to TRBJ1-1; D call uncertain. CDR1 and CDR2 from the germline V gene are SGHDN and FVKESK. The CDR3 loop spans 17 amino acids. The ends were cut back, 0 bases at V and 3 bases at J, with 17 bases in the middle. The CDR3 sequence: CASSQEKVGPGDTEAFF. The CDR3, as DNA: TGTGCCAGCAGCCAAGAAAAAGTCGGGCCCGGGGACACTGAAGCTTTCTTT.

The chain uses TRBV28 and TRBJ2-7; D not resolved. V gave up 2 bases and J gave up 6 bases, with 17 bases separating them. CDR3 length: 15 amino acids. Per germline, CDR1 MDHEN and CDR2 SYDVKM. CDR3 coding DNA: TGTGCCAGCAGTTTAGTGCTCGAAAGACTCTCCGAGCAGTACTTC. It codes for CASSLVLERLSEQYF.

The chain has TRBV6-4 and TRBJ1-2, with TRBD1 matching over 7 bases. Germline-derived CDR1 and CDR2 are MRHNA and SNTAGT. Losses at the gene ends were 2 bases for V and 4 bases for J; bases not matched to a gene: 4. The CDR3 totals 14 residues. Written as DNA, the CDR3 is TGTGCCAGCAGTGACCGACAGGGTGGCTATGGCTACACCTTC. This gives the protein CASSDRQGGYGYTF.

The chain uses TRBV10-1 and TRBJ2-2, with 7 bases fitting TRBD2. Trimming took 0 bases from V and 4 from J; bases not matched to a gene: 5. This CDR3 has 16 residues. Germline V gene lookup returns CDR1 WNHNN and CDR2 SYGVQD (reference sequence). DNA of the CDR3: TGCGCCAGCAGTGAGTCCAAGACTAGCTTCACCGGGGAGCTGTTTTTT. It translates to CASSESKTSFTGELFF.

V gene TRBV6-1 combines with J gene TRBJ1-5; 7 bases map to TRBD1. This CDR3 region has 17 residues. The V gene end was trimmed by 1 base and the J gene end by 9 bases; junction bases not matched to a gene: 15. The germline V gene has CDR1 MNHNS and CDR2 SASEGT. CDR3 amino acids: CASSEEAAGTEYRPQHF. Written as DNA, the CDR3 is TGTGCCAGCAGTGAAGAGGCGGCCGGGACAGAGTATCGGCCCCAGCATTTT.

J is TRBJ1-2 and V is TRBV4-1; TRBD1 matches at 7 bases. The CDR3 covers 14 residues. The germline gives CDR1 MGHRA, CDR2 YSYEKL. The junction had 4 bases not matched to a gene; V was cut back by 2 bases and J by 4 bases. The CDR3 nucleotides are TGCGCCAGCAGCCAACCGGGACAGCTCTATGGCTACACCTTC. Protein: CASSQPGQLYGYTF.

The V gene is TRBV18, the J gene TRBJ1-6, with 9 bases that match TRBD1. The CDR3 runs to 15 residues. V was pared by 2 bases and J by 8 bases, with 4 bases of the junction left unmatched. Germline lookup yields CDR1 KGHSH and CDR2 LQKENI. DNA for the CDR3: TGTGCCAGCTCACCAAGGACAGGGGAAGATTCACCCCTCCACTTT. Protein sequence: CASSPRTGEDSPLHF.

This clone came up a few times. The chain links TRBV11-2 to TRBJ1-5; D gene unclear. Germline V CDR1 and CDR2: SGHAT, FQNNGV. This CDR3 region has 12 residues. The ends were cut back, 4 bases at V and 5 bases at J, with 6 bases in the middle. The CDR3 here is CASSSSDQPQHF. CDR3 nucleotide sequence: TGTGCCAGCAGCTCCTCAGATCAGCCCCAGCATTTT.

This clone was recorded only once. The chain employs TRBV7-8 and TRBJ1-1; 7 bases line up with TRBD1. CDR1 SGHVS and CDR2 FQNEAQ come from the germline V gene. Trimming removed 1 base from V and 10 bases from J; junction bases left unmatched: 9. The CDR3 is made up of 14 amino acids. This CDR3 reads CASSLEDSRGLAFF. CDR3 sequence (DNA): TGTGCCAGCAGCTTAGAGGATTCCAGGGGGTTAGCTTTCTTT.